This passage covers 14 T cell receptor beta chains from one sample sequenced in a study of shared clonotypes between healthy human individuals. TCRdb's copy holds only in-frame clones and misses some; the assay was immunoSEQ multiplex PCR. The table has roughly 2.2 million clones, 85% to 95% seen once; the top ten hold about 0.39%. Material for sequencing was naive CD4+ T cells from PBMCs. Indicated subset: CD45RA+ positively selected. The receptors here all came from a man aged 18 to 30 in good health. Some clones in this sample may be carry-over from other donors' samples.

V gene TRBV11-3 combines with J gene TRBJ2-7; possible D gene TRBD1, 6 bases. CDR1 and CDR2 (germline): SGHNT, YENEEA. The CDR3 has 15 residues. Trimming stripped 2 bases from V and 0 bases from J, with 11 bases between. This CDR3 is CASSLSSGDSYEQYF. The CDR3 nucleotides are TGTGCCAGCAGCTTATCATCAGGGGACTCCTACGAGCAGTACTTC.

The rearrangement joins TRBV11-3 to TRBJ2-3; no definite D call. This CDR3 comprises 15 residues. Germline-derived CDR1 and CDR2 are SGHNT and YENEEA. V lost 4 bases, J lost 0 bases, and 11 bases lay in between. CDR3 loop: CASSSLGSSTDTQYF. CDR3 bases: TGTGCCAGCAGCTCCCTGGGGTCGAGCACAGATACGCAGTATTTT.

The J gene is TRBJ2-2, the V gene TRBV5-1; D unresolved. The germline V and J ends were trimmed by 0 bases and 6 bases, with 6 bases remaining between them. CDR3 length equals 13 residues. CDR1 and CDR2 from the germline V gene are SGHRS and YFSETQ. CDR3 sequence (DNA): TGCGCCAGCAGCTTGGTTCCCCCCGGGGAGCTGTTTTTT. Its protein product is CASSLVPPGELFF.

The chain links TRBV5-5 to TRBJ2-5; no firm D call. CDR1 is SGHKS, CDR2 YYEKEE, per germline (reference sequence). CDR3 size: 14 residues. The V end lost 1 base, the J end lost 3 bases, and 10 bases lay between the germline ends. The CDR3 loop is CASSLLSAKETQYF. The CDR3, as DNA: TGTGCCAGCAGCTTGCTATCGGCAAAAGAGACCCAGTACTTC.

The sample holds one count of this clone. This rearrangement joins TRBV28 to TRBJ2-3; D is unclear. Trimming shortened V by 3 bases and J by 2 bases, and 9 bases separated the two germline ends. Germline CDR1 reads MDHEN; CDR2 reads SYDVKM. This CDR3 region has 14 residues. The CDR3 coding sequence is TGTGCCAGCAGTTTGGCCCCGGCCACAGATACGCAGTATTTT. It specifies CASSLAPATDTQYF.

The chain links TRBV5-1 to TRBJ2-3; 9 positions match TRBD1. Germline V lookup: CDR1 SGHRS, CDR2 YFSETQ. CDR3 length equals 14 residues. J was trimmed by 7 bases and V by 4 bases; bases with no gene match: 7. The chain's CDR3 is CASSGGTGRYTQYF. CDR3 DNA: TGCGCCAGCAGCGGGGGGACAGGGAGATATACGCAGTATTTT.

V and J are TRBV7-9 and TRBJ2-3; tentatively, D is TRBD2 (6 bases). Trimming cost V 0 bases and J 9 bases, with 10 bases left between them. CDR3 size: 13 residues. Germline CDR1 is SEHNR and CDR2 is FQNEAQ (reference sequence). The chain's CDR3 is CASSLAEGGTQYF. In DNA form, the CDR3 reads TGTGCCAGCAGCTTAGCGGAGGGAGGCACGCAGTATTTT.

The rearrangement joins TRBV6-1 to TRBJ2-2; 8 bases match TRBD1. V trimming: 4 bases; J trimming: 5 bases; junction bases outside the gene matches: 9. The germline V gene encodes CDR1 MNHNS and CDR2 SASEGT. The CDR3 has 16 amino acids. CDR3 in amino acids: CASSVKSGQVTGELFF. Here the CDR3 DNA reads TGTGCCAGCAGTGTAAAATCGGGACAGGTGACCGGGGAGCTGTTTTTT.

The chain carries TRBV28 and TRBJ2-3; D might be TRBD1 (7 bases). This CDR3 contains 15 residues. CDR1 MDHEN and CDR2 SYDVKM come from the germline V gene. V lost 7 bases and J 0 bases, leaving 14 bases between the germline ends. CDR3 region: CASTPGGTSTDTQYF. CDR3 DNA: TGTGCCAGCACCCCAGGGGGGACTAGCACAGATACGCAGTATTTT.

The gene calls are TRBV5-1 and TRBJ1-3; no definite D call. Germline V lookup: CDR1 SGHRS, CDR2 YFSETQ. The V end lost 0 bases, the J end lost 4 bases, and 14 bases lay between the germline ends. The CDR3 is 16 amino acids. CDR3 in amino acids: CASSLDRGAGGNTIYF. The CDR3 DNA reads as TGCGCCAGCAGCTTGGATCGGGGAGCGGGAGGAAACACCATATATTTT.

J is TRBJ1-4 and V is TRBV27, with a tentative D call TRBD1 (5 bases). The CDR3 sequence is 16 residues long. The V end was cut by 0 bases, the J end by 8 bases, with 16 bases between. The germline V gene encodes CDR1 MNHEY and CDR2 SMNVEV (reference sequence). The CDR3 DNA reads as TGTGCCAGCAGTTTATCCTTTGAGCAGGGCAGGGAAAAACTGTTTTTT. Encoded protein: CASSLSFEQGREKLFF. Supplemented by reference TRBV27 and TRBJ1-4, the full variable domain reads EAQVTQNPRYLITVTGKKLTVTCSQNMNHEYMSWYRQDPGLGLRQIYYSMNVEVTDKGDVPEGYKVSRKEKRNFPLILESPSPNQTSLYFCASSLSFEQGREKLFFGSGTQLSVL.

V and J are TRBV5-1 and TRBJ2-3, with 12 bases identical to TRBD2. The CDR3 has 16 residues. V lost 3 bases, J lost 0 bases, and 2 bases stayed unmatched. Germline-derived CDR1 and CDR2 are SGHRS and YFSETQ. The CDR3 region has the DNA TGCGCCAGCAGCTCGACTAGCGGGAGAAGCACAGATACGCAGTATTTT. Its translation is CASSSTSGRSTDTQYF.

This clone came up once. The CDR3 bases are TGTGCCAGCAGCTTAGCGCGGTCGCTTGAGCAGTTCTTC. Translation: CASSLARSLEQFF. V is TRBV7-2 and J is TRBJ2-1; D uncertain. V lost 0 bases to trimming and J lost 9 bases, with 9 bases between them. This CDR3 spans 13 amino acids. Germline V lookup: CDR1 SGHTA, CDR2 FQGNSA.

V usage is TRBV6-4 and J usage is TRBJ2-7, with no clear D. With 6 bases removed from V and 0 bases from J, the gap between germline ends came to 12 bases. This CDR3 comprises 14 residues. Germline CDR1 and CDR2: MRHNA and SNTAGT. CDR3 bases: TGTGCCAGCAGCCCGGAGAGGCTCTCCTACGAGCAGTACTTC. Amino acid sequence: CASSPERLSYEQYF.